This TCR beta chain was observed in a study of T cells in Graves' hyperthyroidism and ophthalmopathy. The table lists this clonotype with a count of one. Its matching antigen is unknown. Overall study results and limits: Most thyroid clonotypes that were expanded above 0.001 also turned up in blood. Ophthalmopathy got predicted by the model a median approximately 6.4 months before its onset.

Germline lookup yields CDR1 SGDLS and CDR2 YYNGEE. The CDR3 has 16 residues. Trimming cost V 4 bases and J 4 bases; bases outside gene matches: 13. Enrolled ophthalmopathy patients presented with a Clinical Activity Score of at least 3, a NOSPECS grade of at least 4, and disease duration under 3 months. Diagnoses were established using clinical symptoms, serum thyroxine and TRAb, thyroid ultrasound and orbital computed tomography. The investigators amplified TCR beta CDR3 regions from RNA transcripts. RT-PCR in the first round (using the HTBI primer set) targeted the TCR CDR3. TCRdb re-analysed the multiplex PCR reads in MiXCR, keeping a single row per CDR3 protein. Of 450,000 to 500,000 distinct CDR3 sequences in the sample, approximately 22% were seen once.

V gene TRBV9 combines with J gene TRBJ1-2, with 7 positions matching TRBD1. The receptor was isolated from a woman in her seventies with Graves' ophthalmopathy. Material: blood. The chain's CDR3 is CASSTAFERGPYGYTF. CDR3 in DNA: TGTGCCAGCAGCACCGCCTTCGAGAGGGGGCCCTATGGCTACACCTTC.